A selection of T cell receptor beta chains follows, all from one sample in a study of cytomegalovirus exposure and HLA in healthy donors. Only in-frame clones appear in the TCRdb table, and some are missing; sequencing was by immunoSEQ multiplex PCR. The sample lists about 84,000 clones; around 90% were seen once. The sequencing input was PBMCs. Receptors originate from a young man in good health and CMV-seronegative. The CDR3 runs from the conserved cysteine through the conserved F or W. The D gene is left open where the match is weak. Clone size is not always given. Where it is, it says once, few, many or a class for expanded clones.

cdr3_nt cdr3_aa j_call d_call clone_size v_call
TGTGCCAGCAGACCAATGGGAGGTCCCGCTAGGGCCAACGTCCTGACTTTC CASRPMGGPARANVLTF TRBJ2-6 NA NA TRBV14
TGTGCCAGCAGTTTTCCGGCAGGACAGGCCGCTTCGGGTTATGGCTACACCTTC CASSFPAGQAASGYGYTF TRBJ1-2 TRBD1 NA TRBV28
TGTGCCAGTAGTACCTCAGCGGGAGAAAGGTACGAGCAGTACTTC CASSTSAGERYEQYF TRBJ2-7 TRBD2 NA TRBV19
TGTGCCAGCAGCTTAGGACTAGCGGGAGGCACAGATACGCAGTATTTT CASSLGLAGGTDTQYF TRBJ2-3 TRBD2 NA TRBV7-2
TGCAGTGCTAGCCCCGAGAATGAGCAGTTCTTC CSASPENEQFF TRBJ2-1 NA once TRBV20-1
TGTGCCAGCAGTCCCCAGGGCATGGATCAGCCCCAGCATTTT CASSPQGMDQPQHF TRBJ1-5 NA NA TRBV28
TGTGCCAGCAGGGCCAGCGGGGGCTCGGAGACCCAGTACTTC CASRASGGSETQYF TRBJ2-5 TRBD2 NA TRBV28
TGTGCCACCAGCCTTAAGACAGATAGTGGCTACACCTTC CATSLKTDSGYTF TRBJ1-2 NA NA TRBV15
TGCAGCGTGACAGGGGGAGAGACCCAGTACTTC CSVTGGETQYF TRBJ2-5 TRBD1 NA TRBV29-1
TGTGCCAGTAGTATACGACTAGCGCCTAGATCCTACGAGCAGTACTTC CASSIRLAPRSYEQYF TRBJ2-7 TRBD2 NA TRBV19
TGTGCCAGCAGCGTCTTTCAGGGCAACACTGAAGCTTTCTTT CASSVFQGNTEAFF TRBJ1-1 NA NA TRBV9
TGTGCCACCAGCAGCGGGAGTCCCCCCTACGAGCAGTACTTC CATSSGSPPYEQYF TRBJ2-7 NA NA TRBV15
TGTGCCAGCGCGAGGGGGGGAGCGGTCTACGAGCAGTACTTC CASARGGAVYEQYF TRBJ2-7 NA NA TRBV28
TGTGCCAGCAGCGGGACAGGGGTGAACTACGAGCAGTACTTC CASSGTGVNYEQYF TRBJ2-7 TRBD1 NA TRBV9
TGTGCCAGCAGTTTAGGTCCGGGCGGGCCAGATACGCAGTATTTT CASSLGPGGPDTQYF TRBJ2-3 NA NA TRBV28
TGCAGTGGGCGGCGAGCAACTGAGCAGTTCTTC CSGRRATEQFF TRBJ2-1 NA NA TRBV20-1
TGCAGTGCCCGGACTAGCGGGAGTCCGTTCTTC CSARTSGSPFF TRBJ2-1 TRBD2 NA TRBV20-1
TGTGCCAGCAGTTTTCGCGGGGGGGGCACTGAAGCTTTCTTT CASSFRGGGTEAFF TRBJ1-1 NA NA TRBV28
TGTGCCAGCAGGACCTTTGACATATACACTGAAGCTTTCTTT CASRTFDIYTEAFF TRBJ1-1 NA NA TRBV28
TGCGCCAGCAGCCAAGGCCCTGACAGGGAACGCTACGAGCAGTACTTC CASSQGPDRERYEQYF TRBJ2-7 TRBD1 NA TRBV4-1
TGTGCCTGGAGTGTATATAGCGGGAGCACAGATACGCAGTATTTT CAWSVYSGSTDTQYF TRBJ2-3 TRBD2 NA TRBV30
TGTGCCTGGAGTACTTACACCGGGGAGCTGTTTTTT CAWSTYTGELFF TRBJ2-2 NA NA TRBV30
TGTGCCAGCACCCCTATAGGACAGGGTTTTGACTATGGCTACACCTTC CASTPIGQGFDYGYTF TRBJ1-2 TRBD1 NA TRBV28
TGTGCCAGCAGTGAAGTTGGGGGGTACAATCAGCCCCAGCATTTT CASSEVGGYNQPQHF TRBJ1-5 NA NA TRBV6-1
TGTGCCAGCAGCTGGGGGGGGGTCCAGGGTCATGGCTACACCTTC CASSWGGVQGHGYTF TRBJ1-2 NA NA TRBV5-5
TGTGCCAGCAGTTTAGCTGGGAGTGTCTACGAGCAGTACTTC CASSLAGSVYEQYF TRBJ2-7 NA NA TRBV28
TGCGCCAGCAGCTTGGGACCCAAGACTAGCGGCAAATCCTACGAGCAGTACTTC CASSLGPKTSGKSYEQYF TRBJ2-7 TRBD2 NA TRBV5-1
TGTGCCAGCAGTTACTCGAAGTGGCAGCAAGAGACCCAGTACTTC CASSYSKWQQETQYF TRBJ2-5 NA NA TRBV6-5
TGTGCCAGTAGTATAACTCGTAGCTCTGGGGCCAACGTCCTGACTTTC CASSITRSSGANVLTF TRBJ2-6 NA NA TRBV19
TGTGCCAGCAGTGATTGGGCTTACACCGGGGAGCTGTTTTTT CASSDWAYTGELFF TRBJ2-2 NA NA TRBV2
TGTGCCAGCAGCCTCGGGAGGGGAGAGACCCAGTACTTC CASSLGRGETQYF TRBJ2-5 TRBD2 NA TRBV7-2
TGCGCCAGCAGCCAACGGACAGCCACCTACGAGCAGTACTTC CASSQRTATYEQYF TRBJ2-7 NA NA TRBV4-1
TGCAGCGTTCCCAAGATGGATCAGGGATACACTGAAGCTTTCTTT CSVPKMDQGYTEAFF TRBJ1-1 NA NA TRBV29-1
TGTGCCAGTAGTATAGATGCACAGACAAACATTCAGTACTTC CASSIDAQTNIQYF TRBJ2-4 NA NA TRBV19
TGTGCCAGCAGTGACTACCAGGGGAACTATGGCTACACCTTC CASSDYQGNYGYTF TRBJ1-2 NA few TRBV6-1
TGTGCCAGCAGTTCGGACCTGGGGAGGGAAAAACTGTTTTTT CASSSDLGREKLFF TRBJ1-4 NA NA TRBV6-6
TGTGCCAGCAGCTTGACAGGGGTGAATGAGCAGTTCTTC CASSLTGVNEQFF TRBJ2-1 TRBD1 NA TRBV7-2
TGTGCCACCAGCAGAGATCCAGACAGGGCAACCGGGGAGCTGTTTTTT CATSRDPDRATGELFF TRBJ2-2 TRBD1 NA TRBV15
TGCAGCGTTGGGACCGGGATTTTCCCCTACGAGCAGTACTTC CSVGTGIFPYEQYF TRBJ2-7 NA NA TRBV29-1
TGTGCCAGCACCCTAGAGGGAAGGGGAGGCCAGGCTCAGCCCCAGCATTTT CASTLEGRGGQAQPQHF TRBJ1-5 NA NA TRBV21-1
TGTGCCAGCAGCCAGACAGGATATACGCAGTATTTT CASSQTGYTQYF TRBJ2-3 NA NA TRBV5-6
TGTGCCAGCAGCAGATCCTACGAGCAGTACTTC CASSRSYEQYF TRBJ2-7 NA NA TRBV5-8